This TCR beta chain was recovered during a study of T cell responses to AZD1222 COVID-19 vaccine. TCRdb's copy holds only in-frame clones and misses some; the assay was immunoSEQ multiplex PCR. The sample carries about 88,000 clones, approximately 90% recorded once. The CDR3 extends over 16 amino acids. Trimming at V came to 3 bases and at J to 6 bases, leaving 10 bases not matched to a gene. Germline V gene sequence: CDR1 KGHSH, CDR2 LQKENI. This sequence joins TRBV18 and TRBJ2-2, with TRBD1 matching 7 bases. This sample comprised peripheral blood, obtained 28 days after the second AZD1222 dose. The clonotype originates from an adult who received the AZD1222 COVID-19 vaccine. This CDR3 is CASSPQTGKAAGELFF. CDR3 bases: TGTGCCAGCTCACCCCAGACAGGGAAGGCTGCCGGGGAGCTGTTTTTT.